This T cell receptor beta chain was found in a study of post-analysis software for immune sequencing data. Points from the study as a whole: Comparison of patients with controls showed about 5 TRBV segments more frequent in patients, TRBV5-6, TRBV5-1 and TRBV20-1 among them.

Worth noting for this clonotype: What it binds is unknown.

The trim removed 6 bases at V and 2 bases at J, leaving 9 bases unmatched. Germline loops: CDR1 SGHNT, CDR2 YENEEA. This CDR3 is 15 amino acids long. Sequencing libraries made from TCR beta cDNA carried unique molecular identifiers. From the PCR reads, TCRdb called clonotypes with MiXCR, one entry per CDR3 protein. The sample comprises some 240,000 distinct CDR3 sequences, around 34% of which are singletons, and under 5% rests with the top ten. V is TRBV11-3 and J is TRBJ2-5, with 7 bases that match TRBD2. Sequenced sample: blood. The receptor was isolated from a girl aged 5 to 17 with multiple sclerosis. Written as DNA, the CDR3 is TGTGCCAGCAGACCCCCTAGCGGAACTCAAGAGACCCAGTACTTC. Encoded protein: CASRPPSGTQETQYF. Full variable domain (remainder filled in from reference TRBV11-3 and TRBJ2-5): EAGVVQSPRYKIIEKKQPVAFWCNPISGHNTLYWYLQNLGQGPELLIRYENEEAVDDSQLPKDRFSAERLKGVDSTLKIQPAELGDSAVYLCASRPPSGTQETQYFGPGTRLLVL.